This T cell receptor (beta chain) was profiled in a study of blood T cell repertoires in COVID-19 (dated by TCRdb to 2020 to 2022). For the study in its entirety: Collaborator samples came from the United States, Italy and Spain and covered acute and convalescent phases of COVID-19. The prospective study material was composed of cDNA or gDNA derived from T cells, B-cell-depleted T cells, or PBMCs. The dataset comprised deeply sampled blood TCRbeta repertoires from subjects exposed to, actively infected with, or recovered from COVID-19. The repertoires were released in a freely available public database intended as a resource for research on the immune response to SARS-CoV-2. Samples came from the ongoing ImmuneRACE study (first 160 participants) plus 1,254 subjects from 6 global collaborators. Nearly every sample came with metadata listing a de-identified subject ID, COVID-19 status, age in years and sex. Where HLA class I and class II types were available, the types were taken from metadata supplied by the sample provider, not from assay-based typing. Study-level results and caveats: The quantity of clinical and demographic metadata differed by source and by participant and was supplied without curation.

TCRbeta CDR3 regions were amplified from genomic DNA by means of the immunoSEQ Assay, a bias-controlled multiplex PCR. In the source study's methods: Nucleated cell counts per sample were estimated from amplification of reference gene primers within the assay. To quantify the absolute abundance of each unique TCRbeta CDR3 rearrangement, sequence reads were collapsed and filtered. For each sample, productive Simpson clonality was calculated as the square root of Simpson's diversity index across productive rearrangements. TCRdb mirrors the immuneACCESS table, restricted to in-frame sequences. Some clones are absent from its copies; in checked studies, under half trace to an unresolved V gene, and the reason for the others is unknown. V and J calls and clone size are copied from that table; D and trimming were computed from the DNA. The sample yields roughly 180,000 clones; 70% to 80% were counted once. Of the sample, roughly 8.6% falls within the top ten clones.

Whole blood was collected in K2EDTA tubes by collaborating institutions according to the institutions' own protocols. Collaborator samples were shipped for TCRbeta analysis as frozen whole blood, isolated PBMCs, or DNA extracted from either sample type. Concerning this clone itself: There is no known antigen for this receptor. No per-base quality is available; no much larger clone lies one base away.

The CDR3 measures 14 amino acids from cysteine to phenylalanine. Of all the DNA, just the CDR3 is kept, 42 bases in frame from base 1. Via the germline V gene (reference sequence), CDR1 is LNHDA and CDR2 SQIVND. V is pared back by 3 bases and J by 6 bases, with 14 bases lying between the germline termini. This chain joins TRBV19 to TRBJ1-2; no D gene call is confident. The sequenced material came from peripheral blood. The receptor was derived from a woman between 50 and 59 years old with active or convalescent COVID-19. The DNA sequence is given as TGTGCCAGTAGTATCTTAACGGAGTCGAATGGCTACACCTTC. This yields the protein CASSILTESNGYTF.